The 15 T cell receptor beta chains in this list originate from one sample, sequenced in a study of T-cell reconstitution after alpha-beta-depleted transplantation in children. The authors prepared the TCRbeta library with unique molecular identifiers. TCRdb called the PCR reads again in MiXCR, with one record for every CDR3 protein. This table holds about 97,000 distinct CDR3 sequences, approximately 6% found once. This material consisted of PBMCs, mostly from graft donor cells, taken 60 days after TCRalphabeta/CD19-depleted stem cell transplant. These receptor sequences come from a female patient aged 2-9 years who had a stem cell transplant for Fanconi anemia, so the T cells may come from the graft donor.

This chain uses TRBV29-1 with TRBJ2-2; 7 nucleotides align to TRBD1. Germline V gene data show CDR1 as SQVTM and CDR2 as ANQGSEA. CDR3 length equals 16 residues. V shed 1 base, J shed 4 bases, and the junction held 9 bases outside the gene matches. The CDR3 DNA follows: TGCAGCGTTGAAGTACCACAGGGGCTGGGCACCGGGGAGCTGTTTTTT. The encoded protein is CSVEVPQGLGTGELFF.

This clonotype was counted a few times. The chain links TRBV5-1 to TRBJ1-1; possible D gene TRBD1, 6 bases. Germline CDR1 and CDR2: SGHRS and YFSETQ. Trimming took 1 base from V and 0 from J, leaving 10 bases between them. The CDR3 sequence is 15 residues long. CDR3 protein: CASSLTQGMNTEAFF. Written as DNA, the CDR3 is TGCGCCAGCAGCTTGACACAGGGCATGAACACTGAAGCTTTCTTT.

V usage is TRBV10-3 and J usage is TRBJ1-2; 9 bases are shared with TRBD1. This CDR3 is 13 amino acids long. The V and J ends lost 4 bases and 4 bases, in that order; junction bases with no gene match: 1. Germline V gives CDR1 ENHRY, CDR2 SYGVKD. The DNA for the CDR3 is TGTGCCATCAGTGCGGGACAGGGCTATGGCTACACCTTC. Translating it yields CAISAGQGYGYTF.

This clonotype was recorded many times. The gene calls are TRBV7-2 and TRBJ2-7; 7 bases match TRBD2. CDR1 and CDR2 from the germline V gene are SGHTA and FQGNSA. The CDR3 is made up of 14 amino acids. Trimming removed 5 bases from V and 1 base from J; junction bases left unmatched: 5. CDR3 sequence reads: CASSPSGVSYEQYF. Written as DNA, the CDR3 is TGTGCCAGCAGCCCTAGCGGTGTATCCTACGAGCAGTACTTC.

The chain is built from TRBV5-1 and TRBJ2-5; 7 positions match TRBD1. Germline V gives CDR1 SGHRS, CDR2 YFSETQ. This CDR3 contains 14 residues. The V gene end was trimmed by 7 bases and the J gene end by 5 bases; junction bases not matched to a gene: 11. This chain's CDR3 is CASASRQGFETQYF. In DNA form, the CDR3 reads TGCGCCAGCGCCTCAAGACAGGGATTTGAGACCCAGTACTTC.

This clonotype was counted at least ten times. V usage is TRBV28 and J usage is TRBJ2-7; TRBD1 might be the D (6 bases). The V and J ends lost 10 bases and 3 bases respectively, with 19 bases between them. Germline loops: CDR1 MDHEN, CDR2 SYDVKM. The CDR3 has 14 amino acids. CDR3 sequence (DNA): TGTGCCACCTTACGACCGGGACACCTCTACGAGCAGTACTTC. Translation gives CATLRPGHLYEQYF.

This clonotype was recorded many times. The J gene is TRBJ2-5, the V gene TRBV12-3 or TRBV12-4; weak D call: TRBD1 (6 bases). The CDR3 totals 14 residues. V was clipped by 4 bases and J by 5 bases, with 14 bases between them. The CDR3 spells CASSSSGEWETQYF. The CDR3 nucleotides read TGTGCCAGCAGTTCCTCAGGGGAGTGGGAGACCCAGTACTTC.

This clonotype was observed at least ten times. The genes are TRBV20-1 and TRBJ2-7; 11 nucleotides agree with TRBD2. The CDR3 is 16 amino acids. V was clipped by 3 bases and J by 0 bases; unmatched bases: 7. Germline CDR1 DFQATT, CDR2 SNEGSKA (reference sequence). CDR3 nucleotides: TGCAGTGCTAGCCCGCTGACTAGCGGGGTCTCCTACGAGCAGTACTTC. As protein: CSASPLTSGVSYEQYF.

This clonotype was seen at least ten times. The CDR3 DNA reads as TGTGCCAGCAGTTTGAGGGGACAGTTCACCGGGGAGCTGTTTTTT. Its translation is CASSLRGQFTGELFF. J is TRBJ2-2 and V is TRBV12-3 or TRBV12-4; 7 bases fit TRBD1. The junction had 5 bases not matched to a gene; V was cut back by 3 bases and J by 4 bases. The CDR3 runs 15 residues.

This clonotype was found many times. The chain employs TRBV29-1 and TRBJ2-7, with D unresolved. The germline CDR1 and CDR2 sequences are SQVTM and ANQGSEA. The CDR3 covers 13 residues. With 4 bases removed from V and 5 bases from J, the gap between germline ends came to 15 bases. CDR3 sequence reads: CSVAISSADEQYF. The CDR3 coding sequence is TGCAGCGTTGCGATTTCTTCGGCGGACGAGCAGTACTTC.

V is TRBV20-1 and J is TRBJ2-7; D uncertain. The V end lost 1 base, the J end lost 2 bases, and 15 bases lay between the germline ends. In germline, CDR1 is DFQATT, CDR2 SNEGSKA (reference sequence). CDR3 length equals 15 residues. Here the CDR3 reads CSARVRPTEPYEQYF. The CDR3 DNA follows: TGCAGTGCTAGAGTGAGGCCAACAGAACCCTACGAGCAGTACTTC.

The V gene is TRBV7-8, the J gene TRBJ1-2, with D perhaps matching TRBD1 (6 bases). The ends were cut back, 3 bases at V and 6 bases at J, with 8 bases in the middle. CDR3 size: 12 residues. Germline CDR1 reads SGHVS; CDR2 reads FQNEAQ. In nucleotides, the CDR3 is TGTGCCAGCAGCTTCAACAGGGATGGCTACACCTTC. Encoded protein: CASSFNRDGYTF. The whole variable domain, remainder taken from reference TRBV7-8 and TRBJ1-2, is GAGVSQSPRYKVAKRGQDVALRCDPISGHVSLFWYQQALGQGPEFLTYFQNEAQLDKSGLPSDRFFAERPEGSVSTLKIQRTQQEDSAVYLCASSFNRDGYTFGSGTRLTVV.

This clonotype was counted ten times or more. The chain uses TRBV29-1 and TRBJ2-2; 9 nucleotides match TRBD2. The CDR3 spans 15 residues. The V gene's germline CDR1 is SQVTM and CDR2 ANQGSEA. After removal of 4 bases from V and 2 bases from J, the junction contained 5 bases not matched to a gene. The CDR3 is CSVVSSGVNTGELFF. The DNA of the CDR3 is TGCAGCGTTGTTTCTAGCGGGGTCAACACCGGGGAGCTGTTTTTT.

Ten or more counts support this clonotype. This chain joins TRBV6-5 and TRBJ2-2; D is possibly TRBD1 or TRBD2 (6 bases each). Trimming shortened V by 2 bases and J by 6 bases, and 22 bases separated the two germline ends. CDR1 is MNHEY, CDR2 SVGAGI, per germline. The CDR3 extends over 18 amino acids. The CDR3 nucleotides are TGTGCCAGCAGTTACAGTCCGGGGGCGCACCATAGCGCCGGGGAGCTGTTTTTT. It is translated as CASSYSPGAHHSAGELFF.

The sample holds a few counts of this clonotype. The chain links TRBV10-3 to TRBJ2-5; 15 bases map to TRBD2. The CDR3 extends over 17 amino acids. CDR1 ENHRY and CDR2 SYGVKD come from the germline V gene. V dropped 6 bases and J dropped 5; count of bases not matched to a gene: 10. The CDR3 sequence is CAISGTSGRSPSETQYF. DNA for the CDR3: TGTGCCATCAGCGGGACTAGCGGGAGGTCACCAAGTGAGACCCAGTACTTC.